Detailed here is one TCR beta chain. The record originates from a study of OX40 agonist ivuxolimab in advanced cancers. Study background: Patients took ivuxolimab, an agonistic anti-OX40 (CD134) antibody.

Using immunoSEQ multiplex PCR, the repertoire was profiled, and TCRdb retains in-frame clones only, with some absent. The sample consists of around 10,000 clones, just over 75% of them appearing once. From germline, CDR1 is SGHRS and CDR2 YFSETQ. The CDR3 has 16 amino acids. The ends lost 5 bases at V and 2 bases at J; junction bases unmatched: 3. The material was CD4+ or CD8+ T cells sorted from blood, obtained in a trial of the OX40 agonist ivuxolimab. The source is an adult with an advanced solid tumor such as melanoma, head and neck, liver or kidney cancer. This rearrangement joins TRBV5-1 to TRBJ2-5, with TRBD2 matching 16 bases. The DNA for the CDR3 is TGCGCCAGCAGGGGACTAGCGGGAGGGGATCAAGAGACCCAGTACTTC. Its translation: CASRGLAGGDQETQYF.